This T cell receptor (beta chain) was identified in a study of sequential checkpoint blockade in melanoma. The CDR3 totals 13 residues. Germline CDR1 is SGHVS and CDR2 is FNYEAQ. Between the trimmed V and J ends, which lost 1 base and 5 bases, there was a span of 5 bases. Documented treatment: randomized to nivolumab then ipilimumab (arm A) or the reverse (arm B). No patient had prior DNA-damaging chemotherapy. PBMC sorting kept live CD3+CD8+ cells without CD19 or CD56. Data came from immunoSEQ multiplex PCR; TCRdb stores just in-frame clones and leaves some out. This sample has over 10,000 clones, with roughly 72% found just once.

This rearrangement joins TRBV7-6 to TRBJ2-2; D unresolved. This specimen was CD8+ T cells sorted from blood (inferred from file names), taken from a patient given nivolumab and ipilimumab in sequence. This sequence was found in a human donor with melanoma. CDR3 residues: CASSLGRTGELFF. CDR3 sequence (DNA): TGTGCCAGCAGCTTAGGCAGGACCGGGGAGCTGTTTTTT.